Listed here are 7 T cell receptor beta chains from one sample, sequenced in a study of T cells in Graves' hyperthyroidism and ophthalmopathy. There were TCR beta CDR3 regions amplified from RNA transcripts. During a first-round RT-PCR of the TCR CDR3, the HTBI primer set was used. TCRdb analysed the multiplex PCR reads with MiXCR anew, one entry per CDR3 protein. The table records approximately 590,000 distinct CDR3 sequences, roughly 14% of them present only once. Sequencing was done on a sample of blood. The receptors were sampled from a woman aged 25 to 39 with Graves' hyperthyroidism.

The sample holds many counts of this clonotype. The chain recombines TRBV7-2 with TRBJ1-1, with D unresolved. V was pared by 1 base and J by 5 bases, with 14 bases between. This CDR3 contains 15 residues. CDR1 is SGHTA, CDR2 FQGNSA, per germline. The DNA for the CDR3 is TGTGCCAGCAGCTTAGTAGGAGGGATAAGGACTGAAGCTTTCTTT. Translated, it gives CASSLVGGIRTEAFF. The variable domain in full, with the rest retrieved from reference TRBV7-2 and TRBJ1-1, is GAGVSQSPSNKVTEKGKDVELRCDPISGHTALYWYRQSLGQGLEFLIYFQGNSAPDKSGLPSDRFSAERTGGSVSTLTIQRTQQEDSAVYLCASSLVGGIRTEAFFGQGTRLTVV.

Turning to this clonotype: Just one base apart from a much larger clone, this may be a read error. The rearrangement uses TRBV6-2 or TRBV6-3 and TRBJ1-1; D remains unclear. This CDR3 is 16 amino acids long. Trimming stripped 2 bases from V and 3 bases from J, with 16 bases between. Germline V gene sequence: CDR1 MNHEY, CDR2 SVGEGT. In DNA form, the CDR3 reads TGTGCCAGCAGTTACGGGTATCACCGACATGACACTGAAGCTTTCTTT. Residues: CASSYGYHRHDTEAFF.

This clonotype was observed a handful of times. The chain employs TRBV19 and TRBJ1-5; tentative D call: TRBD1 (5 bases). With 5 bases removed from V and 0 bases from J, the gap between germline ends came to 17 bases. CDR1 and CDR2 from the germline V gene are LNHDA and SQIVND (reference sequence). The CDR3 runs to 17 residues. The CDR3 protein is CASSDQGFGYSNQPQHF. The CDR3 DNA reads as TGTGCCAGTAGTGACCAGGGTTTCGGGTATAGCAATCAGCCCCAGCATTTT.

About this clonotype: A much more abundant neighbour one base away suggests this may be a read error. The chain combines TRBV6-2 or TRBV6-3 with TRBJ2-5, with TRBD2 matching 8 bases. The CDR3 has 15 residues. Trimming took 1 base from V and 5 from J; bases not matched to a gene: 6. CDR1 is MNHEY and CDR2 is SVGEGT in the germline V gene. CDR3 sequence reads: CASSYLRLASETQYF. Here the CDR3 DNA reads TGTGCCAGCAGTTACTTGAGACTAGCGTCGGAGACCCAGTACTTC.

Only a few counts were recorded for this clonotype. This rearrangement joins TRBV5-1 to TRBJ1-1, with D possibly TRBD1 on 5 matching bases. The CDR3 contains 14 residues. CDR1 is SGHRS and CDR2 is YFSETQ in the germline V gene. The V end lost 5 bases, the J end lost 5 bases, and 16 bases lay between the germline ends. The CDR3: CASRFTGDRTEAFF. The CDR3 region has the DNA TGCGCCAGCAGATTTACAGGCGACCGGACTGAAGCTTTCTTT.

This clonotype was recorded many times. This chain connects TRBV12-5 to TRBJ2-1; maybe TRBD2 (6 bases). CDR1 LGHNT and CDR2 FRNRAP come from the germline V gene. The CDR3 covers 17 residues. V was clipped by 0 bases and J by 1 base, with 13 bases between them. The CDR3 DNA is TGTGCTAGTGGTTTGGTAAGGATCGGGGGTTCCTACAATGAGCAGTTCTTC. It translates to CASGLVRIGGSYNEQFF.

The rearrangement uses TRBV20-1 and TRBJ2-3, with D unresolved. The germline V and J ends were trimmed by 5 bases and 3 bases, with 6 bases remaining between them. CDR1 is DFQATT, CDR2 SNEGSKA, per germline (reference sequence). The CDR3 runs 11 residues. The CDR3 DNA sequence: TGCAGTGCTCTCTTAACAGATACGCAGTATTTT. Amino acids: CSALLTDTQYF.